The 27 T cell receptor beta chains given below trace back to one sample, sequenced in a study of CXCR3-negative and CXCR3-positive naive CD8 T cells. General study points: Naive CXCR3-positive cells had TRB CDR3s more hydrophobic than those of CXCR3-negative naive cells.

TRB cDNA was prepared as libraries by UMI-labeled 5' RACE. TCRdb reanalyzed the 5' RACE reads and collapses them to one entry per CDR3 protein, without DNA. The listing records under 150,000 distinct CDR3 sequences. Antigens of these TCRs are unknown. The sequencing input was naive CXCR3+ CD8+ T cells from blood. Stated subset: CD45RO-CCR7+CD27+CD95- naive CD8+ T cells expressing CXCR3 (TNR3+). The receptors come from a human donor in good health. Some clones in this sample may be carry-over from other donors' samples.

The chain uses TRBV10-3 and TRBJ2-7; absent DNA, TCRdb's TRBD1 call cannot be checked. Germline-derived CDR1 and CDR2 are ENHRY and SYGVKD. The CDR3 has 16 residues. CDR3 protein: CAISDRDRDGTYEQYF.

The chain links TRBV5-1 to TRBJ2-7; without DNA, the TCRdb call of TRBD1 cannot be checked. Germline assignment: CDR1 SGHRS and CDR2 YFSETQ. The CDR3 length is 17 residues. CDR3 loop: CASSLRLGQEKPYEQYF.

J is TRBJ2-2 and V is TRBV28; TCRdb's D call of TRBD2 is untestable without DNA. CDR1 and CDR2 from the germline V gene are MDHEN and SYDVKM. This CDR3 contains 16 residues. The CDR3 here is CASSPATSGGAGELFF. The full variable domain, with the rest looked up from reference TRBV28 and TRBJ2-2, is DVKVTQSSRYLVKRTGEKVFLECVQDMDHENMFWYRQDPGLGLRLIYFSYDVKMKEKGDIPEGYSVSREKKERFSLILESASTNQTSMYLCASSPATSGGAGELFFGEGSRLTVL.

The gene calls are TRBV9 and TRBJ1-1; TCRdb outputs TRBD1, but without DNA this stays unchecked. The CDR3 has 14 residues. CDR1 SGDLS and CDR2 YYNGEE come from the germline V gene. The CDR3 sequence: CASSVAGEYTEAFF.

This chain uses TRBV4-2 with TRBJ1-2. CDR3 length: 12 amino acids. Germline V gives CDR1 LGHNA, CDR2 YNFKEQ. The CDR3 loop is CASTQEHYGYTF.

The rearrangement joins TRBV5-1 to TRBJ2-7; TCRdb's D gene call, TRBD1, goes unchecked for lack of DNA. Per germline, CDR1 SGHRS and CDR2 YFSETQ. The CDR3 loop spans 13 amino acids. The CDR3 region is CASSLTGDYEQYF.

This rearrangement joins TRBV29-1 to TRBJ2-1; TCRdb outputs TRBD2, but without DNA this stays unchecked. The germline V gene has CDR1 SQVTM and CDR2 ANQGSEA. The CDR3 runs to 13 residues. CDR3 amino acids: CSVIGPDYNEQFF.

V and J are TRBV7-9 and TRBJ1-1; TCRdb names TRBD1, which stays unverified in the absence of DNA. Germline V lookup: CDR1 SEHNR, CDR2 FQNEAQ (reference sequence). CDR3 size: 15 residues. The CDR3 loop is CASSSTGVRNTEAFF.

V is TRBV27 and J is TRBJ2-2; TCRdb reports TRBD1, a call that lacks DNA to check it against. Germline V gene data show CDR1 as MNHEY and CDR2 as SMNVEV (reference sequence). The CDR3 runs 15 residues. The CDR3 here is CASSPIGQDTGELFF.

The chain recombines TRBV29-1 with TRBJ1-2; checking the TCRdb D call of TRBD1 is not possible without DNA. This CDR3 spans 15 amino acids. Per germline, CDR1 SQVTM and CDR2 ANQGSEA. This CDR3 is CSVETPEDWGNGYTF.

The J gene is TRBJ2-7, the V gene TRBV2; TCRdb picks TRBD2, but there is no DNA to check that call. CDR3 length equals 16 residues. Per the germline V gene, CDR1 is SNHLY and CDR2 is FYNNEI. This chain's CDR3 is CASSVPRDSRGTEQYF.

This chain joins TRBV6-2 or TRBV6-3 and TRBJ2-5. Per the germline V gene, CDR1 is MNHEY and CDR2 is SVGEGT. The CDR3 length is 14 residues. This CDR3 is CASSLSIGLETQYF.

The rearrangement links TRBV9 to TRBJ2-7; TCRdb lists TRBD2, though no DNA is available to test this call. CDR3 length: 14 amino acids. Germline loops: CDR1 SGDLS, CDR2 YYNGEE. This chain's CDR3 is CASSGRTSAYEQYF.

The rearrangement joins TRBV20-1 to TRBJ2-3; TCRdb's D call of TRBD1 is untestable without DNA. This CDR3 spans 13 amino acids. Germline V gene sequence: CDR1 DFQATT, CDR2 SNEGSKA (reference sequence). The CDR3 loop reads CSARRRQGYTQYF.

V usage is TRBV9 and J usage is TRBJ2-6. Per germline, CDR1 SGDLS and CDR2 YYNGEE. The CDR3 loop spans 17 amino acids. CDR3 protein: CASSVARERAGANVLTF.

The rearrangement uses TRBV6-2 or TRBV6-3 and TRBJ1-2. Germline lookup yields CDR1 MNHEY and CDR2 SVGEGT. CDR3 length: 13 residues. The CDR3 sequence: CASSYSYNYGYTF.

The V gene is TRBV29-1, the J gene TRBJ2-2; TCRdb designates TRBD2, a call that cannot be tested without DNA. There are 15 residues in the CDR3. CDR1 is SQVTM, CDR2 ANQGSEA, per germline. This CDR3 is CSVVSGSSGAGELFF.

The CDR3 spells CASSLRDREKGYEEKLFF. The rearrangement links TRBV7-6 to TRBJ1-4; without DNA, the TCRdb call of TRBD1 cannot be checked. Germline CDR1 SGHVS, CDR2 FNYEAQ. The CDR3 contains 18 residues.

The CDR3 loop is CASLGLGDNSYEQYF. The rearrangement joins TRBV27 to TRBJ2-7; TCRdb proposes TRBD1, but this gene call is untestable without DNA. Germline assignment: CDR1 MNHEY and CDR2 SMNVEV (reference sequence). This CDR3 has 15 amino acids.

V usage is TRBV7-3 and J usage is TRBJ2-3. Germline CDR1 and CDR2: SGHTA and FQGTGA. This CDR3 has 12 residues. CDR3 in amino acids: CASSSYTDTQYF.

This chain joins TRBV27 and TRBJ2-5; without DNA, the TCRdb call of TRBD1 cannot be checked. Germline CDR1 is MNHEY and CDR2 is SMNVEV (reference sequence). The CDR3 extends over 15 amino acids. CDR3: CASSLYPGNQETQYF.

The chain recombines TRBV20-1 with TRBJ1-1; TCRdb's assignment of TRBD1 cannot be checked, as there is no DNA. Germline CDR1 and CDR2: DFQATT and SNEGSKA (reference sequence). This CDR3 spans 12 amino acids. CDR3 residues: CSAPQGSTEAFF.

The chain is built from TRBV2 and TRBJ1-5; TCRdb lists TRBD1, though no DNA is available to test this call. Germline CDR1 and CDR2: SNHLY and FYNNEI. The CDR3 contains 13 residues. CDR3 sequence reads: CASSPPFDQPQHF. Full variable domain (missing parts from reference TRBV2 and TRBJ1-5): EPEVTQTPSHQVTQMGQEVILRCVPISNHLYFYWYRQILGQKVEFLVSFYNNEISEKSEIFDDQFSVERPDGSNFTLKIRSTKLEDSAMYFCASSPPFDQPQHFGDGTRLSIL.

CDR3 residues: CASSSPSGSSYNEQFF. This rearrangement joins TRBV11-2 to TRBJ2-1; TCRdb outputs TRBD2, but without DNA this stays unchecked. The V gene's germline CDR1 is SGHAT and CDR2 FQNNGV. The CDR3 totals 16 residues.

The chain carries TRBV2 and TRBJ1-1; TCRdb designates TRBD1, a call that cannot be tested without DNA. The CDR3 runs to 14 residues. Germline CDR1 SNHLY, CDR2 FYNNEI. The CDR3 sequence: CASDLDSWATEAFF.

Here the CDR3 reads CASSQSIGLANADTQYF. The V and J genes are TRBV23-1 and TRBJ2-3; TCRdb reports TRBD2, a call that lacks DNA to check it against. TRBV23-1 is designated an ORF whose function remains uncertain. CDR3 length: 17 residues.

V gene TRBV29-1 combines with J gene TRBJ2-2; TCRdb indicates TRBD1, and absent DNA this call remains unverified. This CDR3 comprises 15 residues. Germline V CDR1 and CDR2: SQVTM, ANQGSEA. The CDR3 loop is CSVEGAGTNTGELFF.